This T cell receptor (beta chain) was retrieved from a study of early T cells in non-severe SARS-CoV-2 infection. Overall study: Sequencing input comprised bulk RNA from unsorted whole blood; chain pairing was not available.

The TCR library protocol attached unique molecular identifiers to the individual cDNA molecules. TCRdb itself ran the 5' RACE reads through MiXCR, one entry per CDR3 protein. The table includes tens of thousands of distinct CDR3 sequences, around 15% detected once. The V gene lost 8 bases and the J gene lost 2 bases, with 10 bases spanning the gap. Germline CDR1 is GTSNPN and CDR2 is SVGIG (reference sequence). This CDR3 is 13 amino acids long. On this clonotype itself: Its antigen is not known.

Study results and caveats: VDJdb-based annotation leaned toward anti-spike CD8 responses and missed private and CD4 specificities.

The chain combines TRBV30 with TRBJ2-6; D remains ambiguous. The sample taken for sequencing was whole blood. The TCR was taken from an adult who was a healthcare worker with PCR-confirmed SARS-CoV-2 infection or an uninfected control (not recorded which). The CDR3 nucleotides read TGTGCCGGGCCTTTGGCTGGGGCCAACGTCCTGACTTTC. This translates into CAGPLAGANVLTF.